A selection of T cell receptor beta chains follows, all from one sample in a study of shared clonotypes between healthy human individuals. The method was immunoSEQ multiplex PCR; TCRdb's version includes in-frame clones alone and lacks a portion of them. In the table there are about 1 million clones, roughly 75% of which are singletons. Sequencing input: memory CD4+ T cells sorted from blood. Receptor source: a young man in good health. Both conserved end residues are part of each CDR3. The D gene is left open where the match is weak. A clone size is listed for some rows: how often the clone was seen (once, few, many), or a class if it is expanded.

J gene: TRBJ2-3
clone size: .
V gene: TRBV2
D gene: .
CDR3 DNA: TGTGCCAGCCTTTGGACACTAGATACGCAGTATTTT
CDR3 protein: CASLWTLDTQYF

J gene: TRBJ1-4
clone size: .
V gene: TRBV14
D gene: TRBD1
CDR3 DNA: TGTGCCAGCAGCCCTTCCGGGACAGGGAAAGAAAAACTGTTTTTT
CDR3 protein: CASSPSGTGKEKLFF

J gene: TRBJ1-1
clone size: .
V gene: TRBV10-2
D gene: .
CDR3 DNA: TGCGCCAGCAGTGAGTGGGGGGCAGGTGAAGCTTTCTTT
CDR3 protein: CASSEWGAGEAFF

J gene: TRBJ1-1
clone size: .
V gene: TRBV5-4
D gene: .
CDR3 DNA: TGTGCCAGCAGCTCGGGACGGCTTATGAACACTGAAGCTTTCTTT
CDR3 protein: CASSSGRLMNTEAFF

J gene: TRBJ2-2
clone size: .
V gene: TRBV5-1
D gene: TRBD1
CDR3 DNA: TGCGCCAGCAGCCAGGACAGGGTAATGGGGGCCGGGGAGCTGTTTTTT
CDR3 protein: CASSQDRVMGAGELFF

J gene: TRBJ2-5
clone size: .
V gene: TRBV5-1
D gene: TRBD1
CDR3 DNA: TGCGCCAGCAGCTTTGGGACAGCCCAAGAGACCCAGTACTTC
CDR3 protein: CASSFGTAQETQYF

J gene: TRBJ2-6
clone size: .
V gene: TRBV25-1
D gene: .
CDR3 DNA: TGTGCCAGCGGTCCTAATGAAAACTCTGGGGCCAACGTCCTGACTTTC
CDR3 protein: CASGPNENSGANVLTF

J gene: TRBJ2-5
clone size: .
V gene: TRBV7-7
D gene: .
CDR3 DNA: TGTGCTAGCAGCTTAGTATCGGGGACGGAGACCCAGTACTTC
CDR3 protein: CASSLVSGTETQYF

J gene: TRBJ1-5
clone size: .
V gene: TRBV15
D gene: .
CDR3 DNA: TGTGCCACCAGCAGAGTAGTCGGGGCGGTACTTAGCAATCAGCCCCAGCATTTT
CDR3 protein: CATSRVVGAVLSNQPQHF

J gene: TRBJ1-4
clone size: .
V gene: TRBV6-6
D gene: .
CDR3 DNA: TGTGCCAGCAGTTTAACTGAAAAACTGTTTTTT
CDR3 protein: CASSLTEKLFF

J gene: TRBJ1-4
clone size: .
V gene: TRBV9
D gene: TRBD1
CDR3 DNA: TGTGCCAGCAGCGTGGGACAGGGTCGGGAAAAACTGTTTTTT
CDR3 protein: CASSVGQGREKLFF

J gene: TRBJ2-2
clone size: .
V gene: TRBV11-3
D gene: TRBD1
CDR3 DNA: TGTGCCAGCAGCTTGGACAGGGCAGGTACCGGGGAGCTGTTTTTT
CDR3 protein: CASSLDRAGTGELFF

J gene: TRBJ2-3
clone size: .
V gene: TRBV7-2
D gene: .
CDR3 DNA: TGTGCCAGCAGTTTCACAGGGTCTAGCACAGATACGCAGTATTTT
CDR3 protein: CASSFTGSSTDTQYF

J gene: TRBJ2-7
clone size: .
V gene: TRBV6-1
D gene: TRBD1
CDR3 DNA: TGTGCCAGCAGTGATTGGGTCCAACAGGGGCCCTACGAGCAGTACTTC
CDR3 protein: CASSDWVQQGPYEQYF

J gene: TRBJ2-7
clone size: .
V gene: TRBV7-9
D gene: .
CDR3 DNA: TGTGCCAGCAGCAAAGAGGGAGGGGACAACTACGAGCAGTACTTC
CDR3 protein: CASSKEGGDNYEQYF

J gene: TRBJ1-6
clone size: .
V gene: TRBV30
D gene: .
CDR3 DNA: TGTGCCTGGAGTGCAGGGTTTGGGGGAGGTTCACCCCTCCACTTT
CDR3 protein: CAWSAGFGGGSPLHF

J gene: TRBJ2-7
clone size: .
V gene: TRBV7-2
D gene: .
CDR3 DNA: TGTGCCAGCAGCTTAGGAGGGACCTCCTACGAGCAGTACTTC
CDR3 protein: CASSLGGTSYEQYF

J gene: TRBJ1-2
clone size: .
V gene: TRBV19
D gene: .
CDR3 DNA: TGTGCCAGTAGTATCCCAACTCAAGGAAAATATGGCTACACCTTC
CDR3 protein: CASSIPTQGKYGYTF

J gene: TRBJ2-7
clone size: .
V gene: TRBV18
D gene: .
CDR3 DNA: TGTGCCAGCTCAGCGGGACAAAACTACGAGCAGTACTTC
CDR3 protein: CASSAGQNYEQYF

J gene: TRBJ2-3
clone size: few
V gene: TRBV2
D gene: .
CDR3 DNA: TGTGCCAGCAGTGAAGGAGTATCTGGCACAGATACGCAGTATTTT
CDR3 protein: CASSEGVSGTDTQYF

J gene: TRBJ2-1
clone size: few
V gene: TRBV5-1
D gene: TRBD1
CDR3 DNA: TGCGCCAGCAGCGCGGGACAGGGGGTATACAATGAGCAGTTCTTC
CDR3 protein: CASSAGQGVYNEQFF

J gene: TRBJ1-1
clone size: few
V gene: TRBV7-9
D gene: .
CDR3 DNA: TGTGCCAGCAGCCCAGCAAAGCTTTACGCTGAAGCTTTCTTT
CDR3 protein: CASSPAKLYAEAFF

J gene: TRBJ2-2
clone size: .
V gene: TRBV27
D gene: .
CDR3 DNA: TGTGCCACTCGACAGAACCCGAACACCGGGGAGCTGTTTTTT
CDR3 protein: CATRQNPNTGELFF

J gene: TRBJ2-7
clone size: .
V gene: TRBV30
D gene: .
CDR3 DNA: TGTGCCTGGAAACCGGGTTGGCGCGAGCAGTACTTC
CDR3 protein: CAWKPGWREQYF